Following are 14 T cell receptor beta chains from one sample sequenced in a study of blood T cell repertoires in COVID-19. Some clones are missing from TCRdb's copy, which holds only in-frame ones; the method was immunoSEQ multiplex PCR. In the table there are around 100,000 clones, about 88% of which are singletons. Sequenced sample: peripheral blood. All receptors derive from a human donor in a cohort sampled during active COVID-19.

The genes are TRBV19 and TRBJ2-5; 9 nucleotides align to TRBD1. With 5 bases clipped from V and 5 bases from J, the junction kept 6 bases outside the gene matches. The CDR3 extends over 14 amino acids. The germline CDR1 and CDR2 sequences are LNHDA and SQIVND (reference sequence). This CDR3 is CASSFRTGDETQYF. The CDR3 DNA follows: TGTGCCAGTAGTTTCCGGACAGGGGACGAGACCCAGTACTTC.

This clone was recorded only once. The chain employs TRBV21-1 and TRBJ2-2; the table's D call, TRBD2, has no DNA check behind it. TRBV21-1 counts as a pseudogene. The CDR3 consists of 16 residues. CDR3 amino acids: CAAPATSGNSTGELFF. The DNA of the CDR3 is TGTGCCGCCCCAGCGACTAGCGGGAATTCCACCGGGGAGCTGTTTTTT.

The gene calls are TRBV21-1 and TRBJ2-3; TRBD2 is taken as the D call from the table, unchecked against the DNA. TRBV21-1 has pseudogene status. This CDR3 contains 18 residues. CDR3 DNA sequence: TGTGCCAGCAGCCTCCAGGGCGGGGGACTAGCGGGACCAGATACGCAGTATTTT. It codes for CASSLQGGGLAGPDTQYF.

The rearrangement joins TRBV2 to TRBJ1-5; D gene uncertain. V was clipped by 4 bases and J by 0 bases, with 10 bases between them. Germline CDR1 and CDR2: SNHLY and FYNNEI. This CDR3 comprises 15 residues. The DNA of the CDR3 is TGTGCCAGCAGTGTATCGGGTCATAGCAATCAGCCCCAGCATTTT. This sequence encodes CASSVSGHSNQPQHF. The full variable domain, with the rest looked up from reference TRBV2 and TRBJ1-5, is EPEVTQTPSHQVTQMGQEVILRCVPISNHLYFYWYRQILGQKVEFLVSFYNNEISEKSEIFDDQFSVERPDGSNFTLKIRSTKLEDSAMYFCASSVSGHSNQPQHFGDGTRLSIL.

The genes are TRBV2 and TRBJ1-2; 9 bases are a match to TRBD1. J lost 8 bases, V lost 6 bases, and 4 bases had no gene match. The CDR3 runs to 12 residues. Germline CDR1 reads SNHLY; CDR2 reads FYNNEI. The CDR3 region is CASREGQGGYTF. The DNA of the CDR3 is TGTGCCAGCAGAGAGGGACAGGGAGGCTACACCTTC.

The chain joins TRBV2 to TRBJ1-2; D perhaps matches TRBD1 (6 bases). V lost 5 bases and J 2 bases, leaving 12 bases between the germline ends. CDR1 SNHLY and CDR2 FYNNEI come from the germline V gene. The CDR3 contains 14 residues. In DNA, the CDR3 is TGTGCCAGCAGTTTGGACAGCTGGAACTATGGCTACACCTTC. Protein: CASSLDSWNYGYTF. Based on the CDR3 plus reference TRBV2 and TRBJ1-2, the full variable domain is EPEVTQTPSHQVTQMGQEVILRCVPISNHLYFYWYRQILGQKVEFLVSFYNNEISEKSEIFDDQFSVERPDGSNFTLKIRSTKLEDSAMYFCASSLDSWNYGYTFGSGTRLTVV.

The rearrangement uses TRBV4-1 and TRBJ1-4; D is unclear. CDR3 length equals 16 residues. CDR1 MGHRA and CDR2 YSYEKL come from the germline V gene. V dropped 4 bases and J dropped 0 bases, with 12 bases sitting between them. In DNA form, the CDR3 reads TGCGCCAGCAGCCCCCAAAAAGAGACAACTAATGAAAAACTGTTTTTT. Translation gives CASSPQKETTNEKLFF.

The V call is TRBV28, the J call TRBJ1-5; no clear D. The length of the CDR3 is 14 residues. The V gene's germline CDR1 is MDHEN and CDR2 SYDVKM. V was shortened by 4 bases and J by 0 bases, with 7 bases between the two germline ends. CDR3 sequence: CASSSHYSNQPQHF. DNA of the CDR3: TGTGCCAGCAGTTCACACTATAGCAATCAGCCCCAGCATTTT.

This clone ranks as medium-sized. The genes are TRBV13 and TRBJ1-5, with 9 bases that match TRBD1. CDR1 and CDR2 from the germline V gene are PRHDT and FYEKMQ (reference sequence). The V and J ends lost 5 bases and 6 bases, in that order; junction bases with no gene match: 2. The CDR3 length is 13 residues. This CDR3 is CASSRTGVQPQHF. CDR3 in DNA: TGTGCCAGCAGCAGGACAGGGGTTCAGCCCCAGCATTTT.

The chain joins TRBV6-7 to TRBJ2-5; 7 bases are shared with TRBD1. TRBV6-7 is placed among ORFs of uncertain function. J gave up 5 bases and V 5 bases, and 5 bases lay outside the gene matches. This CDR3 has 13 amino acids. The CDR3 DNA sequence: TGTGCCAGCAGTCACAGGGGAGAGGAGACCCAGTACTTC. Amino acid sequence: CASSHRGEETQYF.

CDR3 nucleotides: TGCGCCAGCAGCTTGGAGGGGTCCGAGACCCAGTACTTC. Its protein is CASSLEGSETQYF. The chain joins TRBV5-1 to TRBJ2-5, with D possibly matching TRBD1 (5 bases). The CDR3 consists of 13 residues. CDR1 is SGHRS and CDR2 is YFSETQ in the germline V gene. With 0 bases removed from V and 5 bases from J, the gap between germline ends came to 8 bases.

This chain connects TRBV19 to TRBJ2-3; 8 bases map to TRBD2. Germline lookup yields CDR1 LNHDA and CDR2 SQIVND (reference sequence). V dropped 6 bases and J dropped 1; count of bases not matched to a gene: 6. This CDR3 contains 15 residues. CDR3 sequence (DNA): TGTGCCAGTAGACCCGGGGGGGTCCGCACAGATACGCAGTATTTT. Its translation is CASRPGGVRTDTQYF.

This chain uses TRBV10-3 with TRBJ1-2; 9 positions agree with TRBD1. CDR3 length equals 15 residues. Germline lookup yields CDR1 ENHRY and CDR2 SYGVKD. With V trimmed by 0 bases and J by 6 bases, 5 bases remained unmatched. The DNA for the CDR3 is TGTGCCATCAGTGAGTCTGGACAGGGGACGGATGGCTACACCTTC. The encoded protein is CAISESGQGTDGYTF.

This CDR3 is CASSLSPGDDEAFF. The CDR3 bases are TGTGCCAGCAGCTTATCCCCAGGGGATGATGAAGCTTTCTTT. The chain employs TRBV7-2 and TRBJ1-1; D possibly corresponds to TRBD1 (6 bases). From germline, CDR1 is SGHTA and CDR2 FQGNSA. The V end was cut by 2 bases, the J end by 7 bases, with 14 bases between. The CDR3 is made up of 14 amino acids.